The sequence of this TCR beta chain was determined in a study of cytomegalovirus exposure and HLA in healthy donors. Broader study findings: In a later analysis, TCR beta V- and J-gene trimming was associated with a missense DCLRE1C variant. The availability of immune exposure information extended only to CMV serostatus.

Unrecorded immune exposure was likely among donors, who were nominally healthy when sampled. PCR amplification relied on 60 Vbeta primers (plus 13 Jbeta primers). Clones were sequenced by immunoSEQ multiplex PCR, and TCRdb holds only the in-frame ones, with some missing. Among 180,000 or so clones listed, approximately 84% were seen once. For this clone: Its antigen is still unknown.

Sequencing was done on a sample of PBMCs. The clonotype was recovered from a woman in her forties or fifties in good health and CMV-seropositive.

The CDR3 DNA sequence: TGTGCCAGCAGCCAGGGGGGACAGTACTATGGCTACACCTTC. As protein: CASSQGGQYYGYTF. The chain recombines TRBV5-4 with TRBJ1-2, with TRBD1 identical over 7 bases. The CDR3 sequence is 14 residues long. Germline trimming cut 4 bases from V and 3 bases from J; bases unmatched to any gene: 6. Germline V gene lookup returns CDR1 SGHNT and CDR2 YYREEE (reference sequence).